This T cell receptor beta chain was sequenced during a study of blood T cell repertoires in COVID-19. Looking at the study overall: COVID-19 samples collected from the United States, Italy and Spain covered acute and convalescent phases. PBMCs, B-cell-depleted T cells, or T cells were the source of the cDNA or gDNA that made up the material.

Participants spanned ages about 18 to 100 years and resided in 20 to 30 US areas. Symptom resolution, clearance, or two negative PCRs marked donors in Cohort 3 as recovered. Method: immunoSEQ multiplex PCR; TCRdb's copy keeps in-frame clones and lacks some. The sample consists of around 190,000 clones, approximately 88% of them appearing once. The length of the CDR3 is 17 residues. V was trimmed by 8 bases and J by 7 bases, leaving 29 bases between them. CDR1 SQVTM and CDR2 ANQGSEA come from the germline V gene. The receptor was isolated from a woman aged 18-29 years who had recovered from COVID-19. The chain uses TRBV29-1 and TRBJ1-4; no clear D gene. The specimen was PBMCs or T cells enriched from blood (not recorded which). This CDR3 is CSPRGLRVGSFSEKLFF. CDR3 sequence (DNA): TGCAGCCCACGGGGTCTGCGAGTTGGGTCGTTTAGTGAAAAACTGTTTTTT. Full variable domain (outside the CDR3, taken from reference TRBV29-1 and TRBJ1-4): SAVISQKPSRDICQRGTSLTIQCQVDSQVTMMFWYRQQPGQSLTLIATANQGSEATYESGFVIDKFPISRPNLTFSTLTVSNMSPEDSSIYLCSPRGLRVGSFSEKLFFGSGTQLSVL.